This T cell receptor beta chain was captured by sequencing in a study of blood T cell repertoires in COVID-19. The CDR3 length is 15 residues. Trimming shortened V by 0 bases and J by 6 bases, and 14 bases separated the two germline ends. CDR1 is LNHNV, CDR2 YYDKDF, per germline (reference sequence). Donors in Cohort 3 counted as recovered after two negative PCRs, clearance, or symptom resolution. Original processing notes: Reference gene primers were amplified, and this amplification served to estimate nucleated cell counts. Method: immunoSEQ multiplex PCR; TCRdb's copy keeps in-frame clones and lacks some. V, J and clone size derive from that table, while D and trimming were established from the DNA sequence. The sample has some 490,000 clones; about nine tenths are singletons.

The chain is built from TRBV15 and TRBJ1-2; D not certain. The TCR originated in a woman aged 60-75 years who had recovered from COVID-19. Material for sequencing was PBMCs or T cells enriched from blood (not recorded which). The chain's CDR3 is CATSRDRQARDGYTF. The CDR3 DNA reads TGTGCCACCAGCAGAGATCGTCAGGCGAGGGATGGCTACACCTTC.